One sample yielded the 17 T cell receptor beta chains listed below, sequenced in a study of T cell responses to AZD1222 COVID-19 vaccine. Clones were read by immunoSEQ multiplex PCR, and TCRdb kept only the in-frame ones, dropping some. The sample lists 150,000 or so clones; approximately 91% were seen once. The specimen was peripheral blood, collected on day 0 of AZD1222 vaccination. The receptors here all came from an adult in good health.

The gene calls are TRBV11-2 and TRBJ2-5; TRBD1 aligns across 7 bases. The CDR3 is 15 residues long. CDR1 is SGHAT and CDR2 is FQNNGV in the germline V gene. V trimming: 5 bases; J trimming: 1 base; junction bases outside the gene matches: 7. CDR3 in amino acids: CASSERTGSQETQYF. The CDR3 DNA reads TGTGCCAGCAGCGAACGGACAGGAAGCCAAGAGACCCAGTACTTC.

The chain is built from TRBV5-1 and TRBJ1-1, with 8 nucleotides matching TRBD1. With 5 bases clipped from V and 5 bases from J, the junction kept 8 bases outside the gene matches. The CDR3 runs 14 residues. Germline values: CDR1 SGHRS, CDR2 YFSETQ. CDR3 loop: CASRGRTGSTEAFF. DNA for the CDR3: TGCGCCAGCAGAGGTCGGACAGGGTCGACTGAAGCTTTCTTT.

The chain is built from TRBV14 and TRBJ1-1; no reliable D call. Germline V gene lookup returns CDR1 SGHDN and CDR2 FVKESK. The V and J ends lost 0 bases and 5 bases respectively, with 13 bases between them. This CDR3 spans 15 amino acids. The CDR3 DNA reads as TGTGCCAGCAGCCAAGATACACACATGAGGACTGAAGCTTTCTTT. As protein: CASSQDTHMRTEAFF.

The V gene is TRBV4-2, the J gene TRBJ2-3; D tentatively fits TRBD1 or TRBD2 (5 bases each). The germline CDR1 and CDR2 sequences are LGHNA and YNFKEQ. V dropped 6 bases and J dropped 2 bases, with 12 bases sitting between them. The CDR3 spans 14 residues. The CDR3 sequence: CASRGVTYTDTQYF. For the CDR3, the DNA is TGTGCCAGCAGGGGGGTTACATACACAGATACGCAGTATTTT.

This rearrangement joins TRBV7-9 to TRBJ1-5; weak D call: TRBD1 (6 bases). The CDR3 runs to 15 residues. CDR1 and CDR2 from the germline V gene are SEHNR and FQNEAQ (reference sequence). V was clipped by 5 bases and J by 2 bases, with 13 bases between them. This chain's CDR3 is CASSADRSGNQPQHF. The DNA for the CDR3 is TGTGCCAGCAGCGCAGACAGGTCCGGCAATCAGCCCCAGCATTTT.

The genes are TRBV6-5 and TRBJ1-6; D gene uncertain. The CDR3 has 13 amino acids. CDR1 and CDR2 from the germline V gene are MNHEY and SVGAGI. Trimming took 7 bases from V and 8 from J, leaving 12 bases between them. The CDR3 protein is CASTTSQDSPLHF. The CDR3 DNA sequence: TGTGCCAGCACTACCTCCCAAGATTCACCCCTCCACTTT.

CDR3 loop: CASSPGGGSLDTQYF. CDR3 in DNA: TGTGCCAGCAGTCCCGGCGGGGGGTCTCTAGATACGCAGTATTTT. This sequence joins TRBV2 and TRBJ2-3; TRBD2 agrees at 8 bases. CDR1 and CDR2 from the germline V gene are SNHLY and FYNNEI. Germline trimming cut 5 bases from V and 5 bases from J; bases unmatched to any gene: 9. The CDR3 loop spans 15 amino acids.

The CDR3: CASSQGRGNTEAFF. CDR3 in DNA: TGTGCCAGCAGCCAAGGCAGGGGAAACACTGAAGCTTTCTTT. The chain links TRBV3-1 (or the pseudogene TRBV3-2) to TRBJ1-1; a weak D match, TRBD1 (6 bases). CDR1 LGHDT and CDR2 YNNKEL come from the germline V gene (reference sequence). V lost 1 base to trimming and J lost 2 bases, with 8 bases between them. This CDR3 has 14 residues.

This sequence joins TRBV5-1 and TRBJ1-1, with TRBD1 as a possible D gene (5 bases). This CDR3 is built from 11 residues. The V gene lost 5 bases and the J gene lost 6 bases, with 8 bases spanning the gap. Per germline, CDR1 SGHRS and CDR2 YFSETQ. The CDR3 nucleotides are TGCGCCAGCAGACCGGGACCTGAAGCTTTCTTT. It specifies CASRPGPEAFF.

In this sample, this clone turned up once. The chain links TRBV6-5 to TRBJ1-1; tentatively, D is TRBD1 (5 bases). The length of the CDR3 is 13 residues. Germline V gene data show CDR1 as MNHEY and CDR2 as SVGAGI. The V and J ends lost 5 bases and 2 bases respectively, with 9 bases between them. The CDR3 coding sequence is TGTGCCAGCAGTACGGACATAAACACTGAAGCTTTCTTT. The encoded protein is CASSTDINTEAFF.

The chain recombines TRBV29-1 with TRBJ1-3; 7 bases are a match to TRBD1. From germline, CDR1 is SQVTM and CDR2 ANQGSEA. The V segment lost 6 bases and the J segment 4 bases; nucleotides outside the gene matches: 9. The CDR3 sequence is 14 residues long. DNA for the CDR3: TGCAGCGTAGACCGCAGGGGGAGAGGAAACACCATATATTTT. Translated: CSVDRRGRGNTIYF.

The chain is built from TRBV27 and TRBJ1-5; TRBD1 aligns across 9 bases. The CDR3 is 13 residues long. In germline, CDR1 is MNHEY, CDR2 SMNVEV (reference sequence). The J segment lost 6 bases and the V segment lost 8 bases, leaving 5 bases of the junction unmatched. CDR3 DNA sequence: TGTGCCAGCGGGGACAGGGACGGTCAGCCCCAGCATTTT. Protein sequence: CASGDRDGQPQHF.

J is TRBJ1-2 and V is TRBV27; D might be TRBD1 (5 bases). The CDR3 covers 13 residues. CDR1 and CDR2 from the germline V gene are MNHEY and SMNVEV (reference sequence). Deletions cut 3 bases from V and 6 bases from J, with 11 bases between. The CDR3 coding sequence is TGTGCCAGCAGTTTTGAGCAGGGCCATGGCTACACCTTC. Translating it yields CASSFEQGHGYTF.

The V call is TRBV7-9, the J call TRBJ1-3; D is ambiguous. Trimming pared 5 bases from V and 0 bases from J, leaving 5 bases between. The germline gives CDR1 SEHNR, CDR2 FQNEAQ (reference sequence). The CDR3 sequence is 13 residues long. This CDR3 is CASSLNSGNTIYF. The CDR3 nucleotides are TGTGCCAGCAGCCTAAACTCTGGAAACACCATATATTTT.

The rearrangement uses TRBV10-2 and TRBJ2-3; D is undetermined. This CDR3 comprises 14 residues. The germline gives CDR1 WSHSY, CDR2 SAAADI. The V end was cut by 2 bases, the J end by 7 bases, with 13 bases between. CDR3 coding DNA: TGCGCCAGCAGTGAGATAGGTAGCATTAATACGCAGTATTTT. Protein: CASSEIGSINTQYF.

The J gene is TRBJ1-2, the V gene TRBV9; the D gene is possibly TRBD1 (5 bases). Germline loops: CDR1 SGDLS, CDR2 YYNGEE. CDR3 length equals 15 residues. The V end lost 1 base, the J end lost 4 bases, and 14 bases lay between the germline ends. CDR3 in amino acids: CASSVSGSGSYGYTF. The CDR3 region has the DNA TGTGCCAGCAGCGTATCAGGGAGTGGGAGCTATGGCTACACCTTC. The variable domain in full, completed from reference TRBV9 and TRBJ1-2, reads DSGVTQTPKHLITATGQRVTLRCSPRSGDLSVYWYQQSLDQGLQFLIQYYNGEERAKGNILERFSAQQFPDLHSELNLSSLELGDSALYFCASSVSGSGSYGYTFGSGTRLTVV.

CDR3 nucleotides: TGTGCCGAAGAGAATAGCGGGGGGATCGGAGCTGAGCAGTTCTTC. Translated, it gives CAEENSGGIGAEQFF. The chain links TRBV30 to TRBJ2-1; 10 nucleotides match TRBD2. This CDR3 is 15 amino acids long. Germline V gene data show CDR1 as GTSNPN and CDR2 as SVGIG (reference sequence). V lost 8 bases and J lost 9; bases outside the gene matches: 16.